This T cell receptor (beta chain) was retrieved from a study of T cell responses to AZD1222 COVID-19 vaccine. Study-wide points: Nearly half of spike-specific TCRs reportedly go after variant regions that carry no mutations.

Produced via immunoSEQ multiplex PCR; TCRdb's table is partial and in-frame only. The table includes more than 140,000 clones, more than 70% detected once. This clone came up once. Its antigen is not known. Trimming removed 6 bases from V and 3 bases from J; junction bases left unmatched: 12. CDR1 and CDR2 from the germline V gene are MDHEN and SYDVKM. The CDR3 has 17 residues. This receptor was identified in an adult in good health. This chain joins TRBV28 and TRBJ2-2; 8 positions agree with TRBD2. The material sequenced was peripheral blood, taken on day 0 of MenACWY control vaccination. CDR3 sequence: CASRPSYGGEDTGELFF. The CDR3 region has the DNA TGTGCCAGCAGGCCTTCCTACGGGGGGGAGGACACCGGGGAGCTGTTTTTT. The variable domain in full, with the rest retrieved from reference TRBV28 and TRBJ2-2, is DVKVTQSSRYLVKRTGEKVFLECVQDMDHENMFWYRQDPGLGLRLIYFSYDVKMKEKGDIPEGYSVSREKKERFSLILESASTNQTSMYLCASRPSYGGEDTGELFFGEGSRLTVL.